This TCR beta chain comes out of a study of blood T cells in healthy people across ages. Primers used in a second PCR of roughly 7 to 11 cycles were a sample-barcoded 5' primer and a J-beta primer mix. The study obtained at least 3 million CDR3-containing paired-end reads from every sample. MiXCR, applied by TCRdb to the 5' RACE reads, yields one record per CDR3 protein. Among approximately 350,000 distinct CDR3 sequences listed, approximately 47% were seen once. V was pared by 4 bases and J by 7 bases, with 13 bases between. There are 12 residues in the CDR3. Germline values: CDR1 DFQATT, CDR2 SNEGSKA (reference sequence). The sample, around 10 milliliters of peripheral blood, was drawn from each donor. Whenever a sample was processed, at least 6 million PBMCs were isolated.

The sequencing sample was made of blood. The origin of this receptor is a man aged 55 to 70 in good health. The chain is built from TRBV20-1 and TRBJ1-2, with D hard to call. For the CDR3, the DNA is TGCAGTGCTACAACGGTTAATTCTGGCTACACCTTC. It codes for CSATTVNSGYTF.